This TCR beta chain was identified during a study of shared clonotypes between healthy human individuals. Regarding the study as a whole: Lower generation probabilities were found for non-shared clonotypes than for those shared by all four donors.

CDR1 LNHDA and CDR2 SQIVND come from the germline V gene (reference sequence). This CDR3 region has 14 residues. Trimming shortened V by 0 bases and J by 2 bases, and 5 bases separated the two germline ends. Nashville, Tennessee was home to all donors, who were Caucasian adults. The data were produced by immunoSEQ multiplex PCR, yet TCRdb's version contains in-frame clones alone and is incomplete. The repertoire holds 780,000 or so clones, with 72% as singletons. A remark on this clone: The antigen remains undetermined.

This sequence was found in a woman in her thirties in good health. The material sequenced was memory CD4+ T cells sorted from blood. Subset: CD45RA-negative fraction. The chain carries TRBV19 and TRBJ1-5; D unresolved. CDR3 in amino acids: CASSIEVGNQPQHF. In DNA form, the CDR3 reads TGTGCCAGTAGTATAGAAGTCGGCAATCAGCCCCAGCATTTT. The full variable domain, completed using reference TRBV19 and TRBJ1-5, is DGGITQSPKYLFRKEGQNVTLSCEQNLNHDAMYWYRQDPGQGLRLIYYSQIVNDFQKGDIAEGYSVSREKKESFPLTVTSAQKNPTAFYLCASSIEVGNQPQHFGDGTRLSIL.